This T cell receptor beta chain was obtained from a study of shared clonotypes between healthy human individuals. Each sample came from a Caucasian adult donor living in Nashville, Tennessee. The authors divided CD4+ cells into CD45RA+ naive and CD45RA-negative memory subsets. Using immunoSEQ multiplex PCR, the repertoire was profiled, and TCRdb retains in-frame clones only, with some absent. The table has more than 1.2 million clones, approximately 98.5% seen once. Per the germline V gene, CDR1 is SGHRS and CDR2 is YFSETQ. CDR3 length: 13 amino acids. Trimming removed 5 bases from V and 0 bases from J, with 9 bases in between.

The sequencing sample was made of naive CD4+ T cells sorted from blood. Specified subset: CD45RA+ positively selected. This sequence was found in a man under 40 in good health. The rearrangement links TRBV5-1 to TRBJ2-7; weak D call: TRBD1 (6 bases). The CDR3 here is CASRGADSYEQYF. CDR3 DNA: TGCGCCAGCAGGGGGGCAGACTCCTACGAGCAGTACTTC. Drawing the rest from reference TRBV5-1 and TRBJ2-7, the complete variable domain is KAGVTQTPRYLIKTRGQQVTLSCSPISGHRSVSWYQQTPGQGLQFLFEYFSETQRNKGNFPGRFSGRQFSNSRSEMNVSTLELGDSALYLCASRGADSYEQYFGPGTRLTVT.